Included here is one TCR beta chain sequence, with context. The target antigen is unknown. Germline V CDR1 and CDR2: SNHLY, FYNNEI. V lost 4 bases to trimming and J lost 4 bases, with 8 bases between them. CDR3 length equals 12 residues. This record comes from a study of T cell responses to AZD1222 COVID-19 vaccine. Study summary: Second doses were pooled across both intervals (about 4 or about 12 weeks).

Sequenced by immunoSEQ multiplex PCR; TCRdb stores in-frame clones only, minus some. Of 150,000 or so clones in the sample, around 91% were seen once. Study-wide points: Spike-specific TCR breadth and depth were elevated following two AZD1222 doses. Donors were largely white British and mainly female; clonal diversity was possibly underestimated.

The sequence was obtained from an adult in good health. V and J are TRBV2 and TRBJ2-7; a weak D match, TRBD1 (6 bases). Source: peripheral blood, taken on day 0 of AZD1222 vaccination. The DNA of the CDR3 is TGTGCCAGCAGTGCTCAGGGGTACGAGCAGTACTTC. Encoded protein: CASSAQGYEQYF.